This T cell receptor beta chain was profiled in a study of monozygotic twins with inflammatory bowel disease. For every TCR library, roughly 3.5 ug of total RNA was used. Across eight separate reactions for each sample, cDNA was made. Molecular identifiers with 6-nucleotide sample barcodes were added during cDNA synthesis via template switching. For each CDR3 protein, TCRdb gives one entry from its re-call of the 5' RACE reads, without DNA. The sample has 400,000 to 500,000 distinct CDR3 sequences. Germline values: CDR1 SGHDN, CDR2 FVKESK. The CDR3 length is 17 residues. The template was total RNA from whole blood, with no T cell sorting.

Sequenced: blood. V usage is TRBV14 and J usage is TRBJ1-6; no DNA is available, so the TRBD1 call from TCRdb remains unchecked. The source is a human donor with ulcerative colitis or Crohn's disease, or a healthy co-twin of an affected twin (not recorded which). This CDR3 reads CASSQVGGAQATSPLHF.